This T cell receptor (beta chain) was retrieved from a study of T cells after yellow fever vaccination. About the study: For low cell numbers, libraries were made with SMART-Seq v4 Ultra Low Input. General observations from the study: From the bulk population, abundant clonotypes could contaminate and appear within FACS-sorted repertoires. The booster saw the reappearance of most primary-vaccination clones (around 95% CD4, roughly 87% CD8).

This clonotype has a handful of counts. Its matching antigen is unknown. Researchers made TCR cDNA using 5'RACE template switching, and this step added a universal primer site and UMIs. TCRdb re-analysed the 5' RACE reads in MiXCR, keeping a single row per CDR3 protein. The table includes about 320,000 distinct CDR3 sequences, approximately 4.3% detected once. This CDR3 has 16 residues. J lost 3 bases, V lost 4 bases, and 8 bases had no gene match. Germline loops: CDR1 LNHDA, CDR2 SQIVND (reference sequence). The sequence was obtained from a man aged 18 to 30 who received the YFV17D yellow fever vaccine. V is TRBV19 and J is TRBJ2-3; 9 bases are a match to TRBD2. The material sequenced was PBMCs, taken 15 days after the yellow fever booster vaccination. The CDR3 loop is CASSNQGLAGTDTQYF. In DNA, the CDR3 is TGTGCCAGTAGTAACCAGGGGCTAGCGGGGACAGATACGCAGTATTTT.